These T cell receptor beta chains were read from a single sample in a study of graft-versus-host responses after intestinal transplantation. Sequencing was performed with immunoSEQ multiplex PCR; in TCRdb, only in-frame clones are kept and a portion is missing. This sample carries 15,000 or so clones, 33% of them seen once, and the ten largest clones take over 3.5%. The sequenced sample was alloreactive CD4+ T cells from a mixed lymphocyte reaction culture, obtained before intestinal transplant. These receptors were obtained from a human patient who received an intestinal transplant. CDR3s include the opening cysteine and the closing phenylalanine or tryptophan. Each record gives: V gene, CDR3 length, clone size, J gene, D gene, CDR3 protein, CDR3 DNA. A D gene is named only where the DNA matches it firmly. Some rows mark clone size as missing; the rest say once, few, many or name a class of expanded clone.

>TRBV7-3|16|few|TRBJ2-3|TRBD2
CASSPASAGGTDTQYF
TGTGCCAGCAGCCCAGCGTCGGCGGGGGGCACAGATACGCAGTATTTT
>TRBV6-6|14|.|TRBJ1-5|.
CASSLERGNQPQHF
TGTGCCAGCAGTTTAGAAAGGGGCAATCAGCCCCAGCATTTT
>TRBV25-1|16|.|TRBJ2-5|.
CASSDGAGGTQETQYF
TGTGCCAGCAGTGATGGGGCAGGGGGGACCCAAGAGACCCAGTACTTC
>TRBV19|14|few|TRBJ2-1|TRBD2
CASSIAGAYNEQFF
TGTGCCAGTAGTATCGCGGGAGCCTACAATGAGCAGTTCTTC
>TRBV7-2|15|.|TRBJ2-1|TRBD2
CASSKKGGGYNEQFF
TGTGCCAGCAGCAAAAAGGGCGGGGGGTACAATGAGCAGTTCTTC
>TRBV7-9|18|once|TRBJ2-3|.
CASSLVVGGRLGTDTQYF
TGTGCCAGCAGCTTAGTGGTAGGGGGGCGCCTCGGCACAGATACGCAGTATTTT
>TRBV5-6|14|medium-sized|TRBJ2-7|.
CASSSLGHRYEQYF
TGTGCCAGCAGCTCTTTAGGGCACCGTTACGAGCAGTACTTC
>TRBV7-6|15|.|TRBJ1-6|.
CASSLGSSYNSPLHF
TGTGCCAGCAGCTTAGGGAGCTCCTATAATTCACCCCTCCACTTT
>TRBV27|15|.|TRBJ2-7|.
CASSLGGSVPREQYF
TGTGCCAGCAGTTTAGGGGGGTCAGTTCCGCGGGAGCAGTACTTC
>TRBV5-1|14|.|TRBJ2-3|.
CASSSAAITDTQYF
TGCGCCAGCAGCTCCGCAGCCATCACAGATACGCAGTATTTT
>TRBV5-4|14|.|TRBJ2-3|.
CASSLAGGTDTQYF
TGTGCCAGCAGCTTGGCGGGGGGCACAGATACGCAGTATTTT
>TRBV2|15|.|TRBJ2-7|TRBD1
CASSGQGKRSYEQYF
TGTGCCAGCAGTGGACAGGGTAAACGCTCCTACGAGCAGTACTTC
>TRBV5-4|12|.|TRBJ1-1|.
CASSLAGAPGVF
TGTGCCAGCAGCTTGGCCGGGGCACCAGGAGTCTTT
>TRBV5-6|12|.|TRBJ2-3|.
CASSLYTDTQYF
TGTGCCAGCAGCTTATACACAGATACGCAGTATTTT
>TRBV7-7|14|.|TRBJ2-7|.
CASRAGGTGSEQYF
TGTGCCAGCAGGGCAGGCGGAACGGGATCCGAGCAGTACTTC
>TRBV7-6|12|few|TRBJ2-6|.
CAVRKGANVLTF
TGTGCCGTGAGAAAGGGGGCCAACGTCCTGACTTTC
>TRBV14|11|.|TRBJ2-7|.
CASSQSYEQYF
TGTGCCAGCAGCCAATCCTACGAGCAGTACTTC